The 19 T cell receptor beta chains given below trace back to one sample, sequenced in a study of T cells after yellow fever vaccination. A single record per CDR3 protein comes from TCRdb applying MiXCR to the 5' RACE reads. The sample carries tens of thousands of distinct CDR3 sequences, around 7.7% recorded once. Sample: CD8+ T cells sorted from PBMCs, taken about 10 days after the first yellow fever vaccination. The receptors originated from a man aged 18-30 years who received the YFV17D yellow fever vaccine.

There are many counts of this clonotype. J is TRBJ2-7 and V is TRBV9; 14 bases map to TRBD2. The CDR3 spans 16 residues. The trim removed 4 bases at V and 2 bases at J, leaving 5 bases unmatched. CDR1 is SGDLS and CDR2 is YYNGEE in the germline V gene. DNA for the CDR3: TGTGCCAGCAGCTCTGGGACTAGCGGGGGAGCCTACGAGCAGTACTTC. The encoded protein is CASSSGTSGGAYEQYF.

This clonotype was recorded a few times. The V gene is TRBV27, the J gene TRBJ1-4; D might be TRBD1 (5 bases). CDR3 length: 16 residues. With 3 bases removed from V and 0 bases from J, the gap between germline ends came to 11 bases. Germline-derived CDR1 and CDR2 are MNHEY and SMNVEV (reference sequence). The DNA of the CDR3 is TGTGCCAGCAGTTTCGGGCAGGGAGCAACTAATGAAAAACTGTTTTTT. It codes for CASSFGQGATNEKLFF.

This clonotype was recorded a few times. CDR3 in DNA: TGTGCCAGCAGCGAAATACCGACTTCGGTCCACGAGCAGTACTTC. It yields the protein CASSEIPTSVHEQYF. The gene calls are TRBV7-8 and TRBJ2-7; the D is unclear. CDR1 and CDR2 from the germline V gene are SGHVS and FQNEAQ. This CDR3 has 15 amino acids. V was clipped by 5 bases and J by 5 bases, with 19 bases between them.

This clonotype occurred a few times. The V gene is TRBV7-8, the J gene TRBJ2-1, with D maybe TRBD2 (6 bases). V was shortened by 2 bases and J by 7 bases, with 21 bases between the two germline ends. Germline V lookup: CDR1 SGHVS, CDR2 FQNEAQ. The CDR3 contains 17 residues. CDR3 in DNA: TGTGCCAGCAGCTTACCGACTAGAGGGCAGGGATCAAATGAGCAGTTCTTC. As protein: CASSLPTRGQGSNEQFF.

The rearrangement links TRBV28 to TRBJ2-1, with TRBD1 matching 7 bases. The germline V gene encodes CDR1 MDHEN and CDR2 SYDVKM. This CDR3 region has 15 residues. V lost 3 bases, J lost 4 bases, and 6 bases stayed unmatched. The CDR3 nucleotides are TGTGCCAGCAGTTTGAAGGGGGCAGGATACAATGAGCAGTTCTTC. Its protein is CASSLKGAGYNEQFF.

This clonotype was seen more than once but under ten times. The chain combines TRBV4-2 with TRBJ2-7; the D is unclear. The CDR3 loop spans 14 amino acids. Trimming removed 1 base from V and 2 bases from J, with 9 bases in between. Germline CDR1 is LGHNA and CDR2 is YNFKEQ. The CDR3 DNA reads TGTGCCAGCAGCCAAGCTTCGGAGACCTACGAGCAGTACTTC. Its protein product is CASSQASETYEQYF.

This clonotype was seen at least ten times. A junction boundary mismatches the germline segment, possibly from a read error. The chain carries TRBV27 and TRBJ2-7; 8 bases fit TRBD1. This CDR3 has 15 amino acids. The germline CDR1 and CDR2 sequences are MNHEY and SMNVEV (reference sequence). The CDR3 here is CASSSTDRAINEQYF. As DNA, the CDR3 is TGTGCTAGCAGTTCTACGGACAGGGCCATCAACGAGCAGTACTTC.

This clonotype was detected ten times or more. The chain recombines TRBV4-1 with TRBJ2-2; no firm D call. In germline, CDR1 is MGHRA, CDR2 YSYEKL. The CDR3 is made up of 13 amino acids. V gave up 3 bases and J gave up 1 base, with 3 bases separating them. The CDR3 nucleotides read TGCGCCAGCAGCCACGGGAACACCGGGGAGCTGTTTTTT. Translating it yields CASSHGNTGELFF.

V gene TRBV5-4 combines with J gene TRBJ2-5, with TRBD1 matching over 8 bases. The CDR3 contains 15 residues. Germline-derived CDR1 and CDR2 are SGHNT and YYREEE (reference sequence). The V and J ends lost 4 bases and 5 bases, in that order; junction bases with no gene match: 10. The CDR3 spells CASSPWTGLGETQYF. The CDR3 DNA reads TGTGCCAGCAGCCCATGGACAGGGCTGGGGGAGACCCAGTACTTC.

This clonotype was observed at least ten times. CDR3 DNA: TGTGCCAGCAGCCGATCTAGCGGGGGGGTCCTCAATGAGCAGTTCTTC. Translation: CASSRSSGGVLNEQFF. The V call is TRBV12-3 or TRBV12-4, the J call TRBJ2-1, with TRBD2 matching over 12 bases. The CDR3 has 16 residues. The junction had 9 bases not matched to a gene; V was cut back by 6 bases and J by 6 bases.

This clonotype was seen at least ten times. J is TRBJ1-1 and V is TRBV9; 7 positions agree with TRBD1. Germline V CDR1 and CDR2: SGDLS, YYNGEE. The CDR3 extends over 15 amino acids. J gave up 0 bases and V 4 bases, and 6 bases lay outside the gene matches. Written as DNA, the CDR3 is TGTGCCAGCAGCAGGACAGGAGACTTGAACACTGAAGCTTTCTTT. Encoded protein: CASSRTGDLNTEAFF.

This clonotype appeared many times. V usage is TRBV7-2 and J usage is TRBJ2-1, with unresolved D. The germline V gene encodes CDR1 SGHTA and CDR2 FQGNSA. The CDR3 sequence is 13 residues long. Trimming took 5 bases from V and 4 from J, leaving 9 bases between them. The CDR3 sequence is CASSLPTYNEQFF. DNA for the CDR3: TGTGCCAGCAGCCTCCCCACTTACAATGAGCAGTTCTTC.

The J gene is TRBJ2-3, the V gene TRBV20-1; perhaps D is TRBD1 or TRBD2 (6 bases each). V lost 4 bases, J lost 4 bases, and 21 bases lay in between. Per the germline V gene, CDR1 is DFQATT and CDR2 is SNEGSKA (reference sequence). This CDR3 has 16 amino acids. The DNA for the CDR3 is TGCAGTGCTATCGCGAGGGGGGTCCCAGGACCAGATACGCAGTATTTT. Protein sequence: CSAIARGVPGPDTQYF.

This clonotype was seen repeatedly, ten times or more. The V and J genes are TRBV27 and TRBJ2-1; 8 bases agree with TRBD1. Trimming cost V 5 bases and J 8 bases; bases outside gene matches: 8. Germline lookup yields CDR1 MNHEY and CDR2 SMNVEV (reference sequence). The CDR3 consists of 14 residues. CDR3 protein: CASSLTGVWDEQFF. The CDR3 coding sequence is TGTGCCAGCAGTCTGACAGGGGTTTGGGATGAGCAGTTCTTC.

This clonotype was counted at least ten times. V usage is TRBV5-6 and J usage is TRBJ2-7; 8 nucleotides line up with TRBD1. The CDR3 length is 13 residues. The junction had 3 bases not matched to a gene; V was cut back by 7 bases and J by 0 bases. CDR1 and CDR2 (germline): SGHDT, YYEEEE. Written as DNA, the CDR3 is TGTGCCAGCGGGGGACAGGTCTCCTACGAGCAGTACTTC. Its protein is CASGGQVSYEQYF. Full variable domain (outside the CDR3, taken from reference TRBV5-6 and TRBJ2-7): DAGVTQSPTHLIKTRGQQVTLRCSPKSGHDTVSWYQQALGQGPQFIFQYYEEEERQRGNFPDRFSGHQFPNYSSELNVNALLLGDSALYLCASGGQVSYEQYFGPGTRLTVT.

Notes on this clonotype: A much bigger clone sits one base away, suggesting this may be a read error. The chain employs TRBV7-3 and TRBJ2-2, with D possibly called TRBD1 or TRBD2 (5 bases each). The CDR3 has 15 amino acids. CDR1 is SGHTA and CDR2 is FQGTGA in the germline V gene. The CDR3 here is CASSPSARQTGELLF. The CDR3 nucleotides read TGTGCCAGCAGCCCCTCGGCTCGACAGACCGGGGAGCTGTTATTT. The full variable domain, with the rest looked up from reference TRBV7-3 and TRBJ2-2, is GAGVSQTPSNKVTEKGKYVELRCDPISGHTALYWYRQSLGQGPEFLIYFQGTGAADDSGLPNDRFFAVRPEGSVSTLKIQRTERGDSAVYLCASSPSARQTGELLFGEGSRLTVL.

This sequence joins TRBV11-2 and TRBJ2-5; D is possibly TRBD1 (6 bases). Germline values: CDR1 SGHAT, CDR2 FQNNGV. The CDR3 consists of 16 residues. V lost 2 bases, J lost 0 bases, and 13 bases lay in between. The CDR3 region has the DNA TGTGCCAGCAGCTTACCACTGGCAGGGGACCAAGAGACCCAGTACTTC. Translated: CASSLPLAGDQETQYF.

This clonotype was seen repeatedly, ten times or more. J is TRBJ1-1 and V is TRBV4-2; D is possibly TRBD1 (6 bases). This CDR3 has 14 residues. Trimming took off 3 bases at V and 4 bases at J, with 12 bases between the two ends. Germline V CDR1 and CDR2: LGHNA, YNFKEQ. DNA for the CDR3: TGTGCCAGCAGCCAGTCTCAGGGGCTCACTGAAGCTTTCTTT. This encodes CASSQSQGLTEAFF.

The chain couples TRBV5-6 to TRBJ2-1; possibly TRBD1 or TRBD2 for D (5 bases each). The CDR3 spans 13 residues. Trimming pared 4 bases from V and 7 bases from J, leaving 12 bases between. CDR1 and CDR2 from the germline V gene are SGHDT and YYEEEE. CDR3 in DNA: TGTGCCAGCAGCGCCGGTTGGGGGAATGAGCAGTTCTTC. Encoded protein: CASSAGWGNEQFF.